Only a few counts were recorded for the clone carrying this T cell receptor beta chain. Antigen: not known. The study recruited healthy Caucasian donors from Russia who were aged about 6 to 90. The data stem from a study of blood T cells in healthy people across ages. Background on the study: About one barcoded beta molecule per two T cells was the capture yield of template switching.

Combining a sample-barcoded 5' primer with a J-beta primer mix, a second PCR ran for about 7 to 11 cycles. All cDNA molecules were each tagged by a template-switch adaptor with 12 random nucleotides. Each CDR3 protein gets one entry after TCRdb re-called the 5' RACE reads with MiXCR. The sample carries 1.5 million to 2 million distinct CDR3 sequences, approximately 32% recorded once. Points from the study as a whole: Roughly linearly, TCR beta diversity per million T cells fell as age increased.

The V end was cut by 0 bases, the J end by 8 bases, with 10 bases between. This CDR3 contains 13 residues. Sequenced: blood. The chain is built from TRBV12-3 or TRBV12-4 and TRBJ1-2; D remains unclear. The TCR comes from a woman aged 30 to 39 in good health. The DNA of the CDR3 is TGTGCCAGCAGTTTAGCGGAGGCCTGGGGCTACACCTTC. Encoded protein: CASSLAEAWGYTF.